This TCR beta chain came from a study of tissue T cells after allogeneic stem cell transplantation. Study-wide findings and caveats: Blood and spleen captured only part of the tissue TCR repertoire. Few T cell clones were shared across patients, but motif clusters showed tissue-specific shared signatures. Which tissue TCRs were alloreactive or antigen-specific was not determined. Some clones might be persisting host cells.

This table comes from immunoSEQ multiplex PCR, and its TCRdb copy is limited to in-frame clones, with some not included. Of roughly 50,000 clones listed, 65% to 85% are singletons. This clone has only one observation. Its specificity is not known. The gene names given are mouse names. Read sequence stops 1 residue before the CDR3 end, and the germline J gene provides the missing end. The CDR3 consists of 13 residues. The germline V gene encodes CDR1 SGHSA and CDR2 FRNQAP. The V end was cut by 3 bases, the J end by 0 bases, with 4 bases between. This rearrangement joins TRBV16 to TRBJ2-3; D is undetermined. This TCR came from a pool of C57BL/6 mice in good health. The sample consisted of sorted cells pooled from one or two spleens. The chain's CDR3 is CASSLTSAETLYF. Incomplete CDR3 DNA: TGTGCAAGCAGCTTGACAAGTGCAGAAACGCTGTAT.